A selection of T cell receptor beta chains follows, all from one sample in a study of OX40 agonist ivuxolimab in advanced cancers. Only in-frame clones appear in the TCRdb table, and some are missing; sequencing was by immunoSEQ multiplex PCR. Of under 110,000 clones in the sample, just over 90% were seen once. This specimen consisted of CD4+ or CD8+ T cells sorted from blood, obtained in a trial of the OX40 agonist ivuxolimab. Receptor source: an adult with an advanced solid tumor such as melanoma, head and neck, liver or kidney cancer. The CDR3 runs from the conserved cysteine through the conserved F or W. The D gene is left open where the match is weak. Only part of the rows carry a size: once, few, many, or a class if the clone is expanded.

DNA	CDR3	V	J	size	D
TGTGCCAGCAGTTACTACGGGACAGGGGGATACGAGCAGTACTTC	CASSYYGTGGYEQYF	TRBV6-5	TRBJ2-7	NA	TRBD1
TGTGCCAGCTCACAGGACAGAAACGAAGCTTTCTTT	CASSQDRNEAFF	TRBV18	TRBJ1-1	once	NA
TGCGCCAGCAGCTTGGTACCAGGGGGAGGCTCTGGAAACACCATATATTTT	CASSLVPGGGSGNTIYF	TRBV5-1	TRBJ1-3	NA	TRBD1
TGCGCCAGCAGCCAAGTGCACGGTAACTATGGCTACACCTTC	CASSQVHGNYGYTF	TRBV4-1	TRBJ1-2	NA	NA
TGCGCCAGCAGCCAGACAGGTTACACCGGGGAGCTGTTTTTT	CASSQTGYTGELFF	TRBV4-3	TRBJ2-2	NA	NA
TGCGCCAGCAGCCAAGACCCTGCAAACGATGTCGGGGAGCTGTTTTTT	CASSQDPANDVGELFF	TRBV4-3	TRBJ2-2	NA	NA
TGTGCCAGCGTAACCGGGACAAGGCCTGCGGAGACCCAGTACTTC	CASVTGTRPAETQYF	TRBV2	TRBJ2-5	NA	NA
TGTGCCATCAGTGAGTCCCAGAACACTGAAGCTTTCTTT	CAISESQNTEAFF	TRBV10-3	TRBJ1-1	NA	NA
TGTGCCAGCTCGGCGCGGGGCACTGAAGCTTTCTTT	CASSARGTEAFF	TRBV27	TRBJ1-1	NA	NA
TGTGCCAGCAGCCAAGAAACTAGCGGGCTATACAATGAGCAGTTCTTC	CASSQETSGLYNEQFF	TRBV4-2	TRBJ2-1	NA	TRBD2
TGTGCCAGCTCCTTGGACGGGAACACTGAAGCTTTCTTT	CASSLDGNTEAFF	TRBV18	TRBJ1-1	NA	NA
TGTGCCAGCGCGCCTCTGTGGACTAGCTGGGATACGCAGTATTTT	CASAPLWTSWDTQYF	TRBV7-2	TRBJ2-3	NA	TRBD2
TGTGCCACCAGCAGAGATCGAGGGGACAATGAGCAGTTCTTC	CATSRDRGDNEQFF	TRBV15	TRBJ2-1	NA	NA
TGTGCCAGCAGTGAATTAAAGATTGAGGAAAAACTGTTTTTT	CASSELKIEEKLFF	TRBV25-1	TRBJ1-4	NA	NA
TGTGCCAGCAGTCAACTAGCGGGGGGGCTCAATGAGCAGTTCTTC	CASSQLAGGLNEQFF	TRBV2	TRBJ2-1	NA	TRBD2
TGTGCCACCGGGCAGGGGAGTAGTCAGCCCCAGCATTTT	CATGQGSSQPQHF	TRBV15	TRBJ1-5	once	NA
TGTGCCAGCAGCGTTGTTGCTAGCGGGGGGGCAGGGGAGACCCAGTACTTC	CASSVVASGGAGETQYF	TRBV9	TRBJ2-5	NA	TRBD2
TGCGCCAGCAGCTTAGGACAGGGAAACTACGAGCAGTACTTC	CASSLGQGNYEQYF	TRBV5-1	TRBJ2-7	NA	TRBD1
TGTGCCAGCAGGGGAGACAGGGGGCGTTCAAACATTCAGTACTTC	CASRGDRGRSNIQYF	TRBV6-1	TRBJ2-4	NA	TRBD1
TGTGCCAGCAGACTTGACAGGGGGAACACTGAAGCTTTCTTT	CASRLDRGNTEAFF	TRBV28	TRBJ1-1	NA	TRBD1